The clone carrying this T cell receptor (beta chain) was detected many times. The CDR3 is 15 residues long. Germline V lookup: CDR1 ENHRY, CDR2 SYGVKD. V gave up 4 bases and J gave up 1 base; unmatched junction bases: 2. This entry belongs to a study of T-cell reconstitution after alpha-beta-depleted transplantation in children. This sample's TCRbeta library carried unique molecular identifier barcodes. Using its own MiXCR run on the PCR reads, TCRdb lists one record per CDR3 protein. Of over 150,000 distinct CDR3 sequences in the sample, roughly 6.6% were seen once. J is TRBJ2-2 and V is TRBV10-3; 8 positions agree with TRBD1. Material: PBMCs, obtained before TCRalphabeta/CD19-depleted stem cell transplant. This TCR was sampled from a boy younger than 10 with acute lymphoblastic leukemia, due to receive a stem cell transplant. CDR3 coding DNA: TGTGCCATCAGTGCCGGGACAGGGAACACCGGGGAGCTGTTTTTT. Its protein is CAISAGTGNTGELFF.